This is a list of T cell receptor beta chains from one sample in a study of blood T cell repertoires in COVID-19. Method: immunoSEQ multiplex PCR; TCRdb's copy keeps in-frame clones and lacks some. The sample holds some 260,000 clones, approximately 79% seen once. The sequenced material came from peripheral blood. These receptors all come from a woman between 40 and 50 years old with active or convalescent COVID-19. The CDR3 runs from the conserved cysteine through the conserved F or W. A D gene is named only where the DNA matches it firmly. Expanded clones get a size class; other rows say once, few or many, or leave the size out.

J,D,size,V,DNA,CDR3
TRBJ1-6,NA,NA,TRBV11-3,TGTGCCAGCAGCCTGGTACAGGGTTCCCCCCTCCACTTT,CASSLVQGSPLHF
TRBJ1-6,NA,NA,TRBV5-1,TGCGCCAGCAGCTTGGAAGGGGGACATTCACCCCTCCACTTT,CASSLEGGHSPLHF
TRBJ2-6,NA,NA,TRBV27,TGTGCCAGCGGGCTGGGGCGGGGATCTACTGGGGCCAACGTCCTGACTTTC,CASGLGRGSTGANVLTF
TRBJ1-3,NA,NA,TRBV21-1,TGTGCCAGCAGCAAGATGCAACAAGAGGCCATATATTTT,CASSKMQQEAIYF
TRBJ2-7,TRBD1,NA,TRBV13,TGTGCCAGCAGCTCAGGGACAGGCTCCTACGAGCAGTACTTC,CASSSGTGSYEQYF
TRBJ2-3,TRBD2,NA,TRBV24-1,TGTGCCACCAGTGATTTCAAGGTAGCGGGGTCGGCAGATACGCAGTATTTT,CATSDFKVAGSADTQYF
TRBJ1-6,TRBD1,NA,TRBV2,TGTGCCAGCACAGGGGACAGGGGGTCTTCACCCCTCCACTTT,CASTGDRGSSPLHF
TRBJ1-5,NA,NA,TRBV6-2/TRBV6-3,TGTGCCAGCGGCCCGGGAGGCAATCAGCCCCAGCATTTT,CASGPGGNQPQHF
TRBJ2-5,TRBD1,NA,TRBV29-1,TGCAGCGTTGAGGGACCAGGGGGCGTGAAGACCCAGTACTTC,CSVEGPGGVKTQYF
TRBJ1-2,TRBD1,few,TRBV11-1,TGTGCCAGCAGCTTGAGTGGACAGGGGGCGAGAGGCTACACCTTC,CASSLSGQGARGYTF
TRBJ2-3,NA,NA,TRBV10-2,TGCGCCAGCTCGCAGGGCACAGATACGCAGTATTTT,CASSQGTDTQYF
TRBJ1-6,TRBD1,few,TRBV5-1,TGCGCCAGCAGCTTTGTGGACAGGGATAATTCACCCCTCCACTTT,CASSFVDRDNSPLHF
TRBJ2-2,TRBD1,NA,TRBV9,TGTGCCAGCAGCGTCGCCGGGACAGGGTATACCGACACCGGGGAGCTGTTTTTT,CASSVAGTGYTDTGELFF
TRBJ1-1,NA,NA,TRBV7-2,TGTGCCAGCAGCCCCCACGGGGGGGCCTTACCAAGTACTGAAGCTTTCTTT,CASSPHGGALPSTEAFF
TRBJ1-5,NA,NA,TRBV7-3,TGTGCCAGCAGCCCCGGGGGAAATCAGCCCCAGCATTTT,CASSPGGNQPQHF
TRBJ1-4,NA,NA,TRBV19,TGTGCCAGTAGTATGGGGAGGGGAGGCACTAATGAAAAACTGTTTTTT,CASSMGRGGTNEKLFF